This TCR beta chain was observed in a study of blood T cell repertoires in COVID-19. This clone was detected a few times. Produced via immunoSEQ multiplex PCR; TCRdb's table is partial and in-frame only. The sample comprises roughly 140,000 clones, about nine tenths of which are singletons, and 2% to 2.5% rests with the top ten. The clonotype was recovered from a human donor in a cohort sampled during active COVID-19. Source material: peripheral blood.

In DNA, the CDR3 is TGTGCCAGCAGCTCGACCGACAGGGGGTATGGCTACACCTTC. This translates into CASSSTDRGYGYTF. The chain joins TRBV7-2 to TRBJ1-2; 9 nucleotides match TRBD1. Germline V gene lookup returns CDR1 SGHTA and CDR2 FQGNSA. The V segment lost 4 bases and the J segment 5 bases; nucleotides outside the gene matches: 5. CDR3 length equals 14 residues.